These T cell receptor beta chains were read from a single sample in a study of cytomegalovirus exposure and HLA in healthy donors. Method: immunoSEQ multiplex PCR; TCRdb's copy keeps in-frame clones and lacks some. The table lists under 200,000 clones, about 79% of them singletons. The sample taken for sequencing was PBMCs. These receptors came from a man over 45 in good health and CMV-seropositive. Each CDR3 is given with its conserved first and last residue. A D gene is named only where the DNA matches it firmly. Not every row has a clone size; where given, it reads once, few, many or a size class.

cdr3_aa cdr3_nt d_call v_call clone_size j_call
CASSLEGQGNQPQHF TGTGCCAGCAGCTTGGAAGGACAGGGCAATCAGCCCCAGCATTTT TRBD1 TRBV5-8 - TRBJ1-5
CASSRGQGLTSLHF TGTGCCAGCAGTCGAGGACAGGGACTCACATCCCTCCACTTT TRBD1 TRBV6-5 - TRBJ1-6
CASSLETSAETQYF TGCGCCAGCAGCTTGGAAACTAGCGCGGAGACCCAGTACTTC TRBD2 TRBV5-1 - TRBJ2-5
CASSYGTGQETQYF TGCGCCAGCAGTTATGGGACAGGGCAAGAGACCCAGTACTTC TRBD1 TRBV5-1 - TRBJ2-5
CASHPRGSYEQYF TGTGCCAGCCATCCCAGGGGGTCCTACGAGCAGTACTTC TRBD1 TRBV27 - TRBJ2-7
CASSPPSPSDEQYF TGTGCCAGCTCACCACCTAGTCCCTCGGACGAGCAGTACTTC - TRBV18 - TRBJ2-7
CASAPRGAKDTQYF TGTGCCAGCGCCCCCCGGGGGGCTAAAGATACGCAGTATTTT - TRBV9 - TRBJ2-3
CARGGSGGNQPQHF TGTGCCAGGGGGGGGTCAGGGGGCAATCAGCCCCAGCATTTT - TRBV11-3 - TRBJ1-5
CASTPDTGELFF TGTGCCAGCACCCCTGACACCGGGGAGCTGTTTTTT - TRBV28 many TRBJ2-2
CASSVGGAGQGFSEAFF TGTGCCAGCAGCGTAGGGGGAGCGGGACAGGGTTTTTCTGAAGCTTTCTTT TRBD1 TRBV9 - TRBJ1-1
CASSLWDNSNQPQHF TGTGCCAGCAGCTTATGGGACAATAGCAATCAGCCCCAGCATTTT - TRBV7-2 - TRBJ1-5
CASKRTITGELFF TGTGCCAGCAAAAGGACAATTACCGGGGAGCTGTTTTTT - TRBV7-2 - TRBJ2-2
CASSQHSWTGESTDTQYF TGCGCCAGCAGCCAGCATTCATGGACAGGGGAAAGCACAGATACGCAGTATTTT TRBD1 TRBV4-1 - TRBJ2-3
CASSSPGEPQHF TGTGCCAGCAGTTCCCCGGGGGAGCCCCAGCATTTT - TRBV6-5 - TRBJ1-5
CASSFRGFYGYTF TGTGCCAGCAGTTTCAGAGGGTTCTATGGCTACACCTTC - TRBV28 few TRBJ1-2
CASSSSWSEQYF TGTGCCAGCAGCTCCTCATGGAGCGAGCAGTACTTC - TRBV13 - TRBJ2-7
CASSQNRPPGQGKWDTEAFF TGCGCCAGCAGTCAAAATCGCCCTCCGGGACAGGGGAAATGGGACACTGAAGCTTTCTTT TRBD1 TRBV23-1 - TRBJ1-1
CASSFAMSYNSPLHF TGTGCCAGCAGCTTCGCGATGTCCTATAATTCACCCCTCCACTTT - TRBV7-2 - TRBJ1-6
CASSLAHSRDRADTEAFF TGTGCCAGCAGCTTAGCGCATTCGAGGGACAGGGCGGACACTGAAGCTTTCTTT TRBD1 TRBV7-9 - TRBJ1-1
CASSPYDRDGPGYTF TGTGCCAGCAGTCCCTACGACAGGGATGGACCTGGCTACACCTTC TRBD1 TRBV6-6 few TRBJ1-2
CASSGRTMNTEAFF TGCGCCAGCAGCGGAAGGACAATGAACACTGAAGCTTTCTTT - TRBV5-1 once TRBJ1-1
CASSNGGSSYNEQFF TGTGCCAGCAGCAACGGGGGGAGCTCCTACAATGAGCAGTTCTTC TRBD2 TRBV6-5 - TRBJ2-1
CATSRGMGGNYGYTF TGTGCCACCAGCAGAGGTATGGGGGGAAACTATGGCTACACCTTC - TRBV15 - TRBJ1-2
CASSYGLAGARDTGELFF TGTGCCAGCAGCTACGGGCTAGCGGGGGCCAGGGACACCGGGGAGCTGTTTTTT TRBD2 TRBV7-8 - TRBJ2-2
CASSQAHPGLYEQYF TGTGCCAGCAGCCAAGCTCATCCGGGACTTTACGAGCAGTACTTC - TRBV4-2 once TRBJ2-7
CASSLDAGDEAFF TGTGCCAGCAGCTTGGATGCAGGGGACGAAGCTTTCTTT - TRBV5-8 - TRBJ1-1
CASSPTGVHAAFF TGTGCCAGCAGTCCGACAGGGGTCCATGCGGCTTTCTTT TRBD1 TRBV28 once TRBJ1-1
CASTKGLAGVATDTQYF TGTGCCAGCACCAAGGGACTAGCGGGGGTCGCCACAGATACGCAGTATTTT TRBD2 TRBV2 - TRBJ2-3
CASSLSPGRRGLSNQPQHF TGTGCCAGCAGCTTATCGCCGGGACGGAGGGGTTTGAGCAATCAGCCCCAGCATTTT - TRBV7-6 - TRBJ1-5
CASGGPPPYEQYF TGTGCCAGCGGGGGCCCGCCGCCCTACGAGCAGTACTTC - TRBV6-5 - TRBJ2-7
CASRGGDLSYNEQFF TGTGCCAGCAGGGGGGGGGACTTATCGTACAATGAGCAGTTCTTC TRBD2 TRBV11-2 - TRBJ2-1
CASSNQTGRNTEAFF TGTGCCAGCAGCAATCAGACAGGCAGGAACACTGAAGCTTTCTTT - TRBV5-4 - TRBJ1-1
CASSPRDRYNYGYTF TGTGCCAGCTCACCCCGGGACAGGTACAACTATGGCTACACCTTC TRBD1 TRBV18 - TRBJ1-2
CASSSENRGWYGYTF TGTGCCAGCAGCTCGGAAAACAGGGGGTGGTATGGCTACACCTTC TRBD1 TRBV7-9 - TRBJ1-2
CASSVGLPKNNEQFF TGCGCCAGCAGCGTGGGACTCCCCAAAAACAATGAGCAGTTCTTC - TRBV5-1 - TRBJ2-1
CASSEGHSGGKLFF TGTGCCAGCAGTGAAGGGCACTCAGGTGGAAAACTGTTTTTT - TRBV2 - TRBJ1-4
CASSEVAANEQFF TGTGCCAGCAGTGAAGTGGCCGCCAATGAGCAGTTCTTC - TRBV25-1 - TRBJ2-1
CAWTIGQYNSPLHF TGTGCCTGGACAATCGGACAGTATAATTCACCCCTCCACTTT - TRBV30 - TRBJ1-6
CAGKRENGYTF TGTGCCGGCAAGCGGGAAAATGGCTACACCTTC - TRBV6-5 - TRBJ1-2
CASSPGDGGNQPQHF TGTGCCAGCAGCCCAGGCGACGGGGGCAATCAGCCCCAGCATTTT - TRBV7-9 - TRBJ1-5
CASSFLETQYF TGTGCCAGCAGTTTCCTCGAGACCCAGTACTTC - TRBV28 - TRBJ2-5
CASSRTDRDGTEAFF TGCGCCAGCAGCCGAACGGACAGGGACGGCACTGAAGCTTTCTTT TRBD1 TRBV4-3 - TRBJ1-1
CASSLLPPTGTDSPLHF TGTGCCAGCAGCCTACTCCCTCCGACAGGGACTGACTCACCCCTCCACTTT TRBD1 TRBV27 once TRBJ1-6
CASSLEDKGGARDTQYF TGTGCCAGCAGCTTGGAGGACAAAGGTGGAGCACGGGATACGCAGTATTTT - TRBV5-5 once TRBJ2-3
CASGNLRDSPLHF TGTGCCAGCGGGAATCTGAGGGATTCACCCCTCCACTTT - TRBV9 - TRBJ1-6
CASSPGLAEPNEQFF TGTGCCAGCAGCCCCGGACTAGCCGAACCCAATGAGCAGTTCTTC TRBD2 TRBV7-9 - TRBJ2-1
CASSGAGENSPLHF TGTGCCAGCAGCGGAGCGGGGGAGAATTCACCCCTCCACTTT - TRBV7-6 few TRBJ1-6
CASSRGLKETQYF TGTGCCAGCAGCCGCGGACTAAAAGAGACCCAGTACTTC - TRBV7-2 - TRBJ2-5
CASSSQGVPPYNSPLHF TGTGCCAGCAGTTCACAGGGGGTGCCCCCCTATAATTCACCCCTCCACTTT TRBD1 TRBV27 - TRBJ1-6
CASSQDGSRLLFTEAFF TGTGCCAGCAGCCAAGATGGGAGCCGACTTCTATTCACTGAAGCTTTCTTT - TRBV4-2 few TRBJ1-1
CASSLYPGETGVYGYTF TGTGCCAGCAGTTTATACCCGGGGGAGACAGGGGTCTATGGCTACACCTTC TRBD1 TRBV27 - TRBJ1-2
CASSLVRGVLYSETQYF TGTGCCAGCAGCTTAGTACGCGGGGTACTGTATTCGGAGACCCAGTACTTC - TRBV7-6 - TRBJ2-5
CASSQVRGNTGELFF TGTGCCAGCAGCCAAGTGAGAGGGAACACCGGGGAGCTGTTTTTT - TRBV14 - TRBJ2-2